This T cell receptor (beta chain) comes out of a study of beta chain features in type 1 diabetes. Study-level findings and limits: Fewer insertions but more deletions were seen at VDJ junctions in type 1 diabetes patients. A moderate, significant TCRB CDR3 shortening appeared in type 1 diabetes across four CD4+ subsets.

The CDR3 has 12 residues. Germline V gene lookup returns CDR1 ENHRY and CDR2 SYGVKD. V was cut by 3 bases and J by 7 bases, with 6 bases left in between. As for this clone: What it binds is not known.

Every bit of the isolated RNA underwent reverse transcription, so sequencing read expressed TCRB transcripts. Assay used: immunoSEQ multiplex PCR; TCRdb lists only in-frame clones, some missing. The table lists 330,000 or so clones, over 10% of them singletons, with approximately 0.01% in the top ten. This chain links TRBV10-3 with TRBJ1-4, with D unclear. The sequence was obtained from a woman between 18 and 29 years old with type 1 diabetes. Sequenced: naive CD4+ T cells from blood. CDR3 in amino acids: CAISDRGEKLFF. DNA for the CDR3: TGTGCCATCAGTGACCGGGGTGAAAAACTGTTTTTT.